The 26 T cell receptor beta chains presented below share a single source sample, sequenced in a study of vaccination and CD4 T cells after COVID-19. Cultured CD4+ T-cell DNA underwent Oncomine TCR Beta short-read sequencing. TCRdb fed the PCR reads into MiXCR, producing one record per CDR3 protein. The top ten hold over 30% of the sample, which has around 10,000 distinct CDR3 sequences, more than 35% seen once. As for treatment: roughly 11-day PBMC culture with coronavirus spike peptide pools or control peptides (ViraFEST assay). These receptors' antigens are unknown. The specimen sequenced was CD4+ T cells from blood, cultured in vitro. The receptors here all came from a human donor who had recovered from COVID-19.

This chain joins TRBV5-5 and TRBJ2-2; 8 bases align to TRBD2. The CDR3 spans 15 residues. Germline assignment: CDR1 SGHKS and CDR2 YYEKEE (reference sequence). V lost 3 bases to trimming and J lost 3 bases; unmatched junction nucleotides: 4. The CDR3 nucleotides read TGTGCCAGCAGCTGGGCGGGGGGCTACACCGGGGAGCTGTTTTTT. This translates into CASSWAGGYTGELFF.

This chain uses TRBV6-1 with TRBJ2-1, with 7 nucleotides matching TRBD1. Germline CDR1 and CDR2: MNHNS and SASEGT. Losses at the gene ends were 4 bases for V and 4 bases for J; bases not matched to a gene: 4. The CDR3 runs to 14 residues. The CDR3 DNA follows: TGTGCCAGCAGTGGGGGACAGAGTTACAATGAGCAGTTCTTC. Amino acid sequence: CASSGGQSYNEQFF.

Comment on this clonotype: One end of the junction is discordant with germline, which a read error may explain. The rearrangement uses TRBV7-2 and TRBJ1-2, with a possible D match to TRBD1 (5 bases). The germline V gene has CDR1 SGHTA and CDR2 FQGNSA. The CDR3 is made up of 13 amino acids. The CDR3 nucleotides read TGTGCCAGCAGCTTCGATCGGGGCAGGGCTTCCGTCTTC. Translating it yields CASSFDRGRASVF. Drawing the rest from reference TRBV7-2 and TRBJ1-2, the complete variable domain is GAGVSQSPSNKVTEKGKDVELRCDPISGHTALYWYRQSLGQGLEFLIYFQGNSAPDKSGLPSDRFSAERTGGSVSTLTIQRTQQEDSAVYLCASSFDRGRASVFGSGTRLTVV.

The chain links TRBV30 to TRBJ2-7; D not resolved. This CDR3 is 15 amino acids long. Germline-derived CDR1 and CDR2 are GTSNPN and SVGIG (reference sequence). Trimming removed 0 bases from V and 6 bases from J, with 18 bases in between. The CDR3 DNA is TGTGCCTGGAGTGTACCCCCAGGAACGTTGCTCGAGCAGTACTTC. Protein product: CAWSVPPGTLLEQYF.

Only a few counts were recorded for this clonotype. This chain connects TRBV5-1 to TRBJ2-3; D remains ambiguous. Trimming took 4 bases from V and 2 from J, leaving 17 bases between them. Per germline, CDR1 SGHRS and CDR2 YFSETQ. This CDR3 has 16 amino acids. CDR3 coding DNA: TGCGCCAGCAGCACCGAAAGTCAAGGGTCCACAGATACGCAGTATTTT. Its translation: CASSTESQGSTDTQYF.

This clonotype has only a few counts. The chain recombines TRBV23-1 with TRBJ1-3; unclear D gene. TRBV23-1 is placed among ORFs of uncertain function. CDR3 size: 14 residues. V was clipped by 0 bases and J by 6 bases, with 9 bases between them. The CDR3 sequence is CASSQSRMVNTIYF. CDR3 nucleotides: TGCGCCAGCAGTCAATCTAGGATGGTAAACACCATATATTTT.

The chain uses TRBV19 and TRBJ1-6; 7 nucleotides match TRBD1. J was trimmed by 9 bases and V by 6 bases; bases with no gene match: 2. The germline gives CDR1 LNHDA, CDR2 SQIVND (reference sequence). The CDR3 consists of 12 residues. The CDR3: CASSNRGSPLHF. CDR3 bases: TGTGCCAGTAGCAACAGGGGTTCACCCCTCCACTTT. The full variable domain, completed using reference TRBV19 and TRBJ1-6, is DGGITQSPKYLFRKEGQNVTLSCEQNLNHDAMYWYRQDPGQGLRLIYYSQIVNDFQKGDIAEGYSVSREKKESFPLTVTSAQKNPTAFYLCASSNRGSPLHFGNGTRLTVT.

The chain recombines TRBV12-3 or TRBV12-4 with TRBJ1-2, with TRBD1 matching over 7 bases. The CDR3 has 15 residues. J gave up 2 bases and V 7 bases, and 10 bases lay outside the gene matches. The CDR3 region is CASIPEIGGNYGYTF. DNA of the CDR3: TGTGCCAGCATCCCGGAGATAGGGGGCAACTATGGCTACACCTTC.

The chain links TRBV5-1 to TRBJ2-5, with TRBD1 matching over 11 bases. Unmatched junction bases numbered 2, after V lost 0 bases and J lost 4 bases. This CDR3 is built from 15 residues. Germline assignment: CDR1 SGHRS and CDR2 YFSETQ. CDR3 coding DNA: TGCGCCAGCAGCTTGGGGACAGGGGGCGCAGAGACCCAGTACTTC. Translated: CASSLGTGGAETQYF.

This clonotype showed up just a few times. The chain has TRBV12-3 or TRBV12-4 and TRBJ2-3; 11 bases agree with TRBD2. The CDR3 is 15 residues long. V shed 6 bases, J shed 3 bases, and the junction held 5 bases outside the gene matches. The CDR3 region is CASRVLAGETDTQYF. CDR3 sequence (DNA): TGTGCCAGCAGGGTACTAGCGGGGGAGACAGATACGCAGTATTTT.

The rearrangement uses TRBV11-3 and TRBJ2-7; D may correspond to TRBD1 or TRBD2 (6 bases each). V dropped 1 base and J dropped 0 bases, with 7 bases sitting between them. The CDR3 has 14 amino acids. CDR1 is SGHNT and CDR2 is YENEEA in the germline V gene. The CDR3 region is CASSLAGASYEQYF. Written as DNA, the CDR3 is TGTGCCAGCAGCTTAGCGGGGGCCTCCTACGAGCAGTACTTC.

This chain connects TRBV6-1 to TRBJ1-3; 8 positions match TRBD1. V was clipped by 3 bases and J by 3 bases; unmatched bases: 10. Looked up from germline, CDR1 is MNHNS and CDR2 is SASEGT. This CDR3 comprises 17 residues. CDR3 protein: CASSDRGRTLGGNTIYF. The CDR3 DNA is TGTGCCAGCAGTGACAGGGGGCGAACCCTTGGTGGAAACACCATATATTTT.

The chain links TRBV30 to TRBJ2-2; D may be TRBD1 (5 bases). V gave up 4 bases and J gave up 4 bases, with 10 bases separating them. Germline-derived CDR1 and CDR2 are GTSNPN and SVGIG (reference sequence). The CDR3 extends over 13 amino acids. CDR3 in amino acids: CAWNSGFTGELFF. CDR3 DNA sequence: TGTGCCTGGAACTCAGGGTTCACCGGGGAGCTGTTTTTT.

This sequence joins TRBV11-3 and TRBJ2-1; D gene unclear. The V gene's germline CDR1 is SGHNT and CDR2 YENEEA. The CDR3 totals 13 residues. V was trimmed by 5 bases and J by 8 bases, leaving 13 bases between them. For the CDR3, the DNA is TGTGCCAGCAGCCTGGGTGTATTGGATGAGCAGTTCTTC. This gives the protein CASSLGVLDEQFF.

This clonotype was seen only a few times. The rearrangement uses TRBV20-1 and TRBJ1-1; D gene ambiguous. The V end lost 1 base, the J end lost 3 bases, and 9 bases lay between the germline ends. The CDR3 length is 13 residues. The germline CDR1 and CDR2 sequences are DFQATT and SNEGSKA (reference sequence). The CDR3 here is CSARGGYDTEAFF. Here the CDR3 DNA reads TGCAGTGCTAGAGGTGGGTACGACACTGAAGCTTTCTTT.

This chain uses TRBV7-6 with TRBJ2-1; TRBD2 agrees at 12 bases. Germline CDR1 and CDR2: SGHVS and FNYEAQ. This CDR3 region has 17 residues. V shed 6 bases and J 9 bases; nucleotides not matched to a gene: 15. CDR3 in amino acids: CASSLSETSGGLGEQFF. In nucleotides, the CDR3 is TGTGCCAGCAGTCTCTCCGAAACTAGCGGGGGGTTGGGTGAGCAGTTCTTC.

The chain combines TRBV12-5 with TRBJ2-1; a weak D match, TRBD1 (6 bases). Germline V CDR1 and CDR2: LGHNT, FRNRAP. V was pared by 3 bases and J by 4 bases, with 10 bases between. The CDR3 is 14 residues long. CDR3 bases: TGTGCTAGTGGTTTTGATACAGGGTACAATGAGCAGTTCTTC. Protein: CASGFDTGYNEQFF.

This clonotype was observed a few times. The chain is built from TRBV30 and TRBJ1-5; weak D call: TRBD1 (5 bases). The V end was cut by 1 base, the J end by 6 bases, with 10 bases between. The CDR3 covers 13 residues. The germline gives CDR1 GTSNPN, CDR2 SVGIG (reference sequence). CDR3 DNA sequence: TGTGCCTGGAGTGGAGGGGATACTCAGCCCCAGCATTTT. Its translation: CAWSGGDTQPQHF.

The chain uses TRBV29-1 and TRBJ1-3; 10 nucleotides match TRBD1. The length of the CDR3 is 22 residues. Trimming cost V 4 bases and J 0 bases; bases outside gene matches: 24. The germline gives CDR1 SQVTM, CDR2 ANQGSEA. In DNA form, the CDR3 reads TGCAGCGTTGGCCCGGGACAGGGGTTTACGCTCGCAAGCCTAACCTCTGGAAACACCATATATTTT. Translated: CSVGPGQGFTLASLTSGNTIYF.

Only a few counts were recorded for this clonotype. The DNA of the CDR3 is TGTGCCCAGGCCGACAGTCGAGGAATGAACACTGAAGCTTTCTTT. Translating it yields CAQADSRGMNTEAFF. The chain couples TRBV30 to TRBJ1-1, with D tentatively TRBD1 (5 bases). This CDR3 is 15 amino acids long. The V end lost 8 bases, the J end lost 0 bases, and 19 bases lay between the germline ends. Germline lookup yields CDR1 GTSNPN and CDR2 SVGIG (reference sequence).

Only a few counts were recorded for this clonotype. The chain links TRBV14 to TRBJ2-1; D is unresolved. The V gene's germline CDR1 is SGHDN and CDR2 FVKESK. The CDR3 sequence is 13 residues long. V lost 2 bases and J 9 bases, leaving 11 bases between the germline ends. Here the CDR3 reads CASSQKGRFEQFF. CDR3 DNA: TGTGCCAGCAGCCAAAAAGGACGGTTTGAGCAGTTCTTC.

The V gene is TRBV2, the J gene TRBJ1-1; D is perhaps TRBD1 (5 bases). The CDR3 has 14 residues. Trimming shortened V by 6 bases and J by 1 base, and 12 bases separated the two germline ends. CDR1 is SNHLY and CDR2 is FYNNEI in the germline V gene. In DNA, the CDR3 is TGTGCCAGCAGCCAAACAGGATGGAACACTGAAGCTTTCTTT. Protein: CASSQTGWNTEAFF.

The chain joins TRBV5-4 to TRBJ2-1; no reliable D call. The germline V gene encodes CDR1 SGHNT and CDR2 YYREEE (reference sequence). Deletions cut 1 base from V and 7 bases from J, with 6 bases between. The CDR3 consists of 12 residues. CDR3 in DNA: TGTGCCAGCAGCTTGTCTTGGAATGAGCAGTTCTTC. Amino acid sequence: CASSLSWNEQFF.

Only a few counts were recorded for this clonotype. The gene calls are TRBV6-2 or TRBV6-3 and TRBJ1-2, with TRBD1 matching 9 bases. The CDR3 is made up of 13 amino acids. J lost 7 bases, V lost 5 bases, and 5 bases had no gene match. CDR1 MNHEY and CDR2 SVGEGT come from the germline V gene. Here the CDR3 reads CASSRTGDLGYTF. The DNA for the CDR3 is TGTGCCAGCAGTCGGACAGGGGACCTTGGCTACACCTTC.

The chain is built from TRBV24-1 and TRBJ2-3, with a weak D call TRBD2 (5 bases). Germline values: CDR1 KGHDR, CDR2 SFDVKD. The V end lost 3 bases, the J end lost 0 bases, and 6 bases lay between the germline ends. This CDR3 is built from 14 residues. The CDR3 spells CATSDTGSTDTQYF. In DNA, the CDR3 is TGTGCCACCAGTGATACGGGGAGCACAGATACGCAGTATTTT.

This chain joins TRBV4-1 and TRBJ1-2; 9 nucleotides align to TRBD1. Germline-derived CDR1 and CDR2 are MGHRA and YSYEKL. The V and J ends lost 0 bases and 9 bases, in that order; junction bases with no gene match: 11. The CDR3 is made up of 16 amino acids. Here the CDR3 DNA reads TGCGCCAGCAGCCAAGAGTTTTCTTCTGGGACAGGGAGCTACACCTTC. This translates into CASSQEFSSGTGSYTF.